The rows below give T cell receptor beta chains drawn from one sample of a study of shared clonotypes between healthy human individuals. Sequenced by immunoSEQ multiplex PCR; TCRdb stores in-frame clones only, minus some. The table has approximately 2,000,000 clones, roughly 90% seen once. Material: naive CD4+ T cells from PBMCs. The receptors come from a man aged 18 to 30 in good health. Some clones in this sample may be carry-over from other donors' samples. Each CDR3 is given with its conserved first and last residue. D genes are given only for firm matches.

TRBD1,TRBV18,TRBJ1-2,CASSPNPGGNYGYTF,TGTGCCAGCTCACCAAACCCAGGGGGTAACTATGGCTACACCTTC
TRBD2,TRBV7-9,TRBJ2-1,CASRMSGTSGMATYNEQFF,TGTGCCAGCAGGATGTCCGGGACTAGCGGGATGGCAACCTACAATGAGCAGTTCTTC
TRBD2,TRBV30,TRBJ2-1,CAWSPLGGINEQFF,TGTGCCTGGAGCCCTCTGGGGGGGATCAATGAGCAGTTCTTC
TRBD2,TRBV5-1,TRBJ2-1,CASSLETSASYNEQFF,TGCGCCAGCAGCTTGGAGACTAGCGCCTCCTACAATGAGCAGTTCTTC
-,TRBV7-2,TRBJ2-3,CASSWRVGPDTQYF,TGTGCCAGCAGCTGGCGCGTAGGGCCAGATACGCAGTATTTT
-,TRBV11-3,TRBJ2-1,CASSLGGAGEGAYNEQFF,TGTGCCAGCAGCTTAGGAGGGGCTGGGGAAGGCGCCTACAATGAGCAGTTCTTC
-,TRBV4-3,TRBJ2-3,CASSLQFSSTDTQYF,TGCGCCAGCAGCCTCCAATTCTCTAGCACAGATACGCAGTATTTT
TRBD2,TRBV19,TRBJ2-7,CASSPGTSNEQYF,TGTGCCAGTAGCCCAGGGACTAGCAACGAGCAGTACTTC
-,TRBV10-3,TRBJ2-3,CAIGGSTDTQYF,TGTGCCATCGGGGGGTCCACAGATACGCAGTATTTT
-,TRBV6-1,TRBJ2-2,CASSERWGGTGELFF,TGTGCCAGCAGTGAGAGGTGGGGTGGCACCGGGGAGCTGTTTTTT
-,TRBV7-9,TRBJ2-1,CASSAQGASSGTYNEQFF,TGTGCCAGCAGCGCCCAGGGGGCGTCTAGCGGGACGTATAATGAGCAGTTCTTC
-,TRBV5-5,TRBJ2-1,CASSGMGGLDNEQFF,TGTGCCAGCAGCGGGATGGGTGGGCTTGACAATGAGCAGTTCTTC
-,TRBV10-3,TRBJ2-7,CAISESREDMEQYF,TGTGCCATCAGTGAGTCGAGGGAGGATATGGAGCAGTACTTC
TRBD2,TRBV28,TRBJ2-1,CASEGAGEPYNEQFF,TGTGCCAGCGAAGGGGCGGGAGAACCGTACAATGAGCAGTTCTTC